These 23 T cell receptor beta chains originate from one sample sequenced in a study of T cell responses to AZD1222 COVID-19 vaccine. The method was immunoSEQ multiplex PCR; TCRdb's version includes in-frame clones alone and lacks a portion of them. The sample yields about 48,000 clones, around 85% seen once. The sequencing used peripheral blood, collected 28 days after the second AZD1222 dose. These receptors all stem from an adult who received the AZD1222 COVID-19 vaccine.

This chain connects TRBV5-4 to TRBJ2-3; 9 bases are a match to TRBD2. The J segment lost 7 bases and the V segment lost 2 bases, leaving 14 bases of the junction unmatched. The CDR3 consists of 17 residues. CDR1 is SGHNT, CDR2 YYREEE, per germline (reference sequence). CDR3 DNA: TGTGCCAGCAGCTTTTCCCTCGGGGGTAGCGGGAGACATACGCAGTATTTT. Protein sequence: CASSFSLGGSGRHTQYF. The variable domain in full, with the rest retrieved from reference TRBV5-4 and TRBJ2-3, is ETGVTQSPTHLIKTRGQQVTLRCSSQSGHNTVSWYQQALGQGPQFIFQYYREEENGRGNFPPRFSGLQFPNYSSELNVNALELDDSALYLCASSFSLGGSGRHTQYFGPGTRLTVL.

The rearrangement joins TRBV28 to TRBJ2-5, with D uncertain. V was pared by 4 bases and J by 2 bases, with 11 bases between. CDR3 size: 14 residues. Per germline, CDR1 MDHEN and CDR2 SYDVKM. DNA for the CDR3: TGTGCCAGCAGTTCCAGAAACACGCAAGAGACCCAGTACTTC. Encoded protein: CASSSRNTQETQYF.

The chain's CDR3 is CASRPGQGLWNIQYF. The DNA of the CDR3 is TGTGCCAGCAGACCGGGACAGGGTCTGTGGAACATTCAGTACTTC. The V and J genes are TRBV5-6 and TRBJ2-4; 9 bases are shared with TRBD1. The CDR3 is made up of 15 amino acids. Germline CDR1 and CDR2: SGHDT and YYEEEE. V was pared by 5 bases and J by 7 bases, with 10 bases of the junction left unmatched.

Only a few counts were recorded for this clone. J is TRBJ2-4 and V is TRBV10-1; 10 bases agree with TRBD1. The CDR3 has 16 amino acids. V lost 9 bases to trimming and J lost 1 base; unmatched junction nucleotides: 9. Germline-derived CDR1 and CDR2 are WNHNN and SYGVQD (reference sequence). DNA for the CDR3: TGCGCCAGTTCGTGCCGGGACAGGGGTGCCAAAAACATTCAGTACTTC. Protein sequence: CASSCRDRGAKNIQYF.

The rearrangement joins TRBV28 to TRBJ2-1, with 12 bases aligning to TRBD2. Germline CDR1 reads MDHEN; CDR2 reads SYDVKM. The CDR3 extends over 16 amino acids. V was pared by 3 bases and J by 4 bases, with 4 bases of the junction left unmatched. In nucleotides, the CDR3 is TGTGCCAGCAGTTTCCGGACTAGCGGGACGTACAATGAGCAGTTCTTC. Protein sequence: CASSFRTSGTYNEQFF. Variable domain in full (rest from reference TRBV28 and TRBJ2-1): DVKVTQSSRYLVKRTGEKVFLECVQDMDHENMFWYRQDPGLGLRLIYFSYDVKMKEKGDIPEGYSVSREKKERFSLILESASTNQTSMYLCASSFRTSGTYNEQFFGPGTRLTVL.

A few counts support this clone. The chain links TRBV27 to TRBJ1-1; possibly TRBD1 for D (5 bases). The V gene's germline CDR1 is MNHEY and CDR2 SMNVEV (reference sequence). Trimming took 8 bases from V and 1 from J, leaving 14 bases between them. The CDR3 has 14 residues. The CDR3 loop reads CASWPGRKNTEAFF. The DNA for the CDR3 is TGTGCCAGCTGGCCGGGACGGAAGAACACTGAAGCTTTCTTT.

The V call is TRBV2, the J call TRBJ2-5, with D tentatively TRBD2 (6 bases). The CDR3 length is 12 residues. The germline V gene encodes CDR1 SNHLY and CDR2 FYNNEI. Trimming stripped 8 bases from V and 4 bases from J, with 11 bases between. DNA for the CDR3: TGTGCCAGCTCGGGGCGGGGAGAGACCCAGTACTTC. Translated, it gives CASSGRGETQYF.

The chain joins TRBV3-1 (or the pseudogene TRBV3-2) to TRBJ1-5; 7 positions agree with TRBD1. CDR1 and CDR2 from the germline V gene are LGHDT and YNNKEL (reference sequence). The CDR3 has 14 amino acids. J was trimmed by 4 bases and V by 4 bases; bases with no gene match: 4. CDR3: CASSLGTVNQPQHF. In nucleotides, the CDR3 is TGTGCCAGCAGCCTCGGGACAGTTAATCAGCCCCAGCATTTT.

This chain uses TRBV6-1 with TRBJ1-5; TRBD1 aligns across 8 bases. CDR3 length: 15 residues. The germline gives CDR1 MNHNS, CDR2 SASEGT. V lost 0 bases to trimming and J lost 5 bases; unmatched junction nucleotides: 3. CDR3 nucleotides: TGTGCCAGCAGTGAAGCGACAGGGGTCCATCAGCCCCAGCATTTT. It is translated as CASSEATGVHQPQHF.

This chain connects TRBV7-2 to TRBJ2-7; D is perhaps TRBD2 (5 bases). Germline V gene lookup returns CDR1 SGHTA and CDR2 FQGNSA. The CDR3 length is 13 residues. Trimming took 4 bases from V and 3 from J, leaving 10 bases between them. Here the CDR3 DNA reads TGTGCCAGCAGCTCTGGACTTCTCTACGAGCAGTACTTC. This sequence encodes CASSSGLLYEQYF. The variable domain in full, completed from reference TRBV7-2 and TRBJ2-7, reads GAGVSQSPSNKVTEKGKDVELRCDPISGHTALYWYRQSLGQGLEFLIYFQGNSAPDKSGLPSDRFSAERTGGSVSTLTIQRTQQEDSAVYLCASSSGLLYEQYFGPGTRLTVT.

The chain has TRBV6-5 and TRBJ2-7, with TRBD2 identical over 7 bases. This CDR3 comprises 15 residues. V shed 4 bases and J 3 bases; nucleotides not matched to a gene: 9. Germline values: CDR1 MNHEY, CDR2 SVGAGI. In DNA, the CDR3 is TGTGCCAGCAGTTCCGTGGTGGGGGGGAGCTACGAGCAGTACTTC. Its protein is CASSSVVGGSYEQYF.

CDR3 loop: CASSSQGDTIYF. The CDR3, as DNA: TGTGCCAGCAGTTCCCAGGGAGACACCATATATTTT. V usage is TRBV27 and J usage is TRBJ1-3, with D perhaps TRBD1 (5 bases). Germline-derived CDR1 and CDR2 are MNHEY and SMNVEV (reference sequence). The CDR3 contains 12 residues. Trimming took 4 bases from V and 8 from J, leaving 9 bases between them.

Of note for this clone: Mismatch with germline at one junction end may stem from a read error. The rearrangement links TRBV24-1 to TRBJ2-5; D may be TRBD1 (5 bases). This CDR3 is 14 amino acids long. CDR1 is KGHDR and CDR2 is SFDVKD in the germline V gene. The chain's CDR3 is CATSDLGAQGTQYF. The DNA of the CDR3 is TGTGCCACCAGTGATTTGGGGGCCCAAGGGACCCAGTACTTC.

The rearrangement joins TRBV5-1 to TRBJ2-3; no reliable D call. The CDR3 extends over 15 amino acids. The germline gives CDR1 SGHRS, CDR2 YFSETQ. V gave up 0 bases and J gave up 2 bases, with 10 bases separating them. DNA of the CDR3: TGCGCCAGCAGCTTGGCCACTGTCCCCACAGATACGCAGTATTTT. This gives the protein CASSLATVPTDTQYF. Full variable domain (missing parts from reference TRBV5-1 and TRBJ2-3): KAGVTQTPRYLIKTRGQQVTLSCSPISGHRSVSWYQQTPGQGLQFLFEYFSETQRNKGNFPGRFSGRQFSNSRSEMNVSTLELGDSALYLCASSLATVPTDTQYFGPGTRLTVL.

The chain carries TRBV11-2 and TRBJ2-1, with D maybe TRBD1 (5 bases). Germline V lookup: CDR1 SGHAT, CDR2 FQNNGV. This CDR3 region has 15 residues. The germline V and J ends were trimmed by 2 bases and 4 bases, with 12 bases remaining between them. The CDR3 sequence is CASSLTQGRYNEQFF. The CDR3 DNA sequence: TGTGCCAGCAGCTTAACGCAGGGTCGATACAATGAGCAGTTCTTC. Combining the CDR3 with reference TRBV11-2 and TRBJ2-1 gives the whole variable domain EAGVAQSPRYKIIEKRQSVAFWCNPISGHATLYWYQQILGQGPKLLIQFQNNGVVDDSQLPKDRFSAERLKGVDSTLKIQPAKLEDSAVYLCASSLTQGRYNEQFFGPGTRLTVL.

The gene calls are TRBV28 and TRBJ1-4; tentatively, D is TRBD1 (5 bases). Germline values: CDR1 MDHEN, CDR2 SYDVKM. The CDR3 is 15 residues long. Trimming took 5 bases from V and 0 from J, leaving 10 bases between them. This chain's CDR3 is CASSDSGATNEKLFF. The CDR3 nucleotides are TGTGCCAGCAGTGATTCGGGGGCAACTAATGAAAAACTGTTTTTT.

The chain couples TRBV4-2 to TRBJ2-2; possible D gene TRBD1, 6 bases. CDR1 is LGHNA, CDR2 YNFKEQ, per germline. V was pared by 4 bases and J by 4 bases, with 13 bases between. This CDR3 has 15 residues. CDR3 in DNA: TGTGCCAGCAGCCGATCACAGGGTGGCACCGGGGAGCTGTTTTTT. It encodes CASSRSQGGTGELFF.

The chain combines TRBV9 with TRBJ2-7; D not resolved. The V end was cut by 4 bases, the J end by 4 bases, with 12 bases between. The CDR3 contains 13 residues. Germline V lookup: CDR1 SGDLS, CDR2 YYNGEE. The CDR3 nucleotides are TGTGCCAGCAGCTCTCAGGACCCTTACGAGCAGTACTTC. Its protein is CASSSQDPYEQYF.

The CDR3 region has the DNA TGTGCCAGCAGCCGGGAGTCAAAAGGTTCGTACTTC. It is translated as CASSRESKGSYF. The V call is TRBV7-9, the J call TRBJ2-7, with a tentative D call TRBD2 (6 bases). The CDR3 sequence is 12 residues long. V lost 5 bases, J lost 12 bases, and 17 bases lay in between. In germline, CDR1 is SEHNR, CDR2 FQNEAQ (reference sequence).

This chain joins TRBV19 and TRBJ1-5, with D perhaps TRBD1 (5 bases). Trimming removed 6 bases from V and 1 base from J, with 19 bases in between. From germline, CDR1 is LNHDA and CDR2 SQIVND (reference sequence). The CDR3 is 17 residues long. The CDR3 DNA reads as TGTGCCAGTAGCCCTCGACGGGACCCTATGAGCAATCAGCCCCAGCATTTT. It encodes CASSPRRDPMSNQPQHF.

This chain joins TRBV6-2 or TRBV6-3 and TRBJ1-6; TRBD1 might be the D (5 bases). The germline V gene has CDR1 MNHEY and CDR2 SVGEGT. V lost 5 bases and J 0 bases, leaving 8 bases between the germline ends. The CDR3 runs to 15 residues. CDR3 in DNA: TGTGCCAGCAGTGGGGGAAGCTCCTATAATTCACCCCTCCACTTT. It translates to CASSGGSSYNSPLHF.

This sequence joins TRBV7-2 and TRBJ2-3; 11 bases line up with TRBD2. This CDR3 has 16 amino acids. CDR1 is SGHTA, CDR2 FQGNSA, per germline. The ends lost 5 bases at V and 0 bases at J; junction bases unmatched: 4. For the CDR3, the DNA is TGTGCCAGCAGCCCCAGACTAGCGGGGAGCACAGATACGCAGTATTTT. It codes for CASSPRLAGSTDTQYF.

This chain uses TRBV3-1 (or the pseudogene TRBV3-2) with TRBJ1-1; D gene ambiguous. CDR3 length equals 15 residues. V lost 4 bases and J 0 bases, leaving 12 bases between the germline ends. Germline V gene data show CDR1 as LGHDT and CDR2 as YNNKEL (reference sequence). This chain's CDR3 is CASSPRLDLNTEAFF. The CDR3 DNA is TGTGCCAGCAGCCCGCGGCTCGACTTGAACACTGAAGCTTTCTTT.